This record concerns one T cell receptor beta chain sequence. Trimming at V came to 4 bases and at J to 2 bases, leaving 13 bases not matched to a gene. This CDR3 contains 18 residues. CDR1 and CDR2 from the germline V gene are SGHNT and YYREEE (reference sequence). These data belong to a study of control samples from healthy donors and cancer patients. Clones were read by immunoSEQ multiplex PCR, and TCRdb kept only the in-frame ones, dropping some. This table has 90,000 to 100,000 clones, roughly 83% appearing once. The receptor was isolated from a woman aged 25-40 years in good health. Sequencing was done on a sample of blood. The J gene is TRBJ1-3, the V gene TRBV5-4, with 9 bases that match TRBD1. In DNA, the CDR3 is TGTGCCAGCAGCCGAAAAAAAAAGGGACAGGGAACTGGAAACACCATATATTTT. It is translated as CASSRKKKGQGTGNTIYF.